This is a list of T cell receptor beta chains from one sample in a study of T cell repertoires in cytomegalovirus infection. MiXCR, applied by TCRdb to the reads, yields one record per CDR3 protein. Among almost 550,000 distinct CDR3 sequences listed, approximately 17% were seen once. Material: CD8+ T cells from PBMCs. All receptors come from a human donor in good health (CMV status not recorded). Some clones in this sample may be carry-over from other donors' samples. Both conserved end residues are part of each CDR3. The order of the fields is clone size, J gene, V gene, CDR3 protein. Some rows have no size entry. The others give once, few or many, or a class for an expanded clone.

few TRBJ1-1 TRBV19 CASSILPGKYEAFF
few TRBJ2-3 TRBV2 CASRAPIGTANTDTQYF
- TRBJ1-1 TRBV11-2 CASSFRTGASTEAFF
- TRBJ2-1 TRBV29-1 CSGTETPNEQFF
many TRBJ2-1 TRBV7-8 CASSPPGLAAWNEQFF
few TRBJ1-3 TRBV7-9 CASSIGRTKGNTIYF
many TRBJ1-1 TRBV7-9 CASRGTQNTEAFF
- TRBJ2-1 TRBV2 CASSPWASGGPSSYNEQFF
many TRBJ1-5 TRBV7-6 CASSLYLNQPQHF
many TRBJ2-2 TRBV7-2 CASSPGGYLTGELFF
many TRBJ2-1 TRBV19 CASSKFLAGWNEQFF
few TRBJ2-1 TRBV6-1 CASSVLAGDNEQFF
many TRBJ2-5 TRBV11-2 CASSLIGTGQETQYF
- TRBJ1-6 TRBV15 CATSRDKEGDSPLHF
many TRBJ1-5 TRBV6-2/TRBV6-3 CASSITGDESNQPQHF
- TRBJ2-5 TRBV5-5 CASIPTGGVQETQYF
- TRBJ2-5 TRBV11-2 CASSPLAGASQETQYF
many TRBJ1-2 TRBV10-3 CAISEGNSGTRNYGYTF
many TRBJ2-1 TRBV28 CASAGRARRNEQFF
few TRBJ2-5 TRBV2 CASSEGYF
- TRBJ2-7 TRBV2 CASILTGQGTYEQYF
few TRBJ2-6 TRBV6-6 CASIGAGGVTGANVLTF
- TRBJ1-5 TRBV5-6 CASSLLGQDRNQPQHF
many TRBJ2-3 TRBV7-8 CASSQEVAGLSTDTQYF
many TRBJ1-2 TRBV12-3/TRBV12-4 CASSLWGDYGYTF
- TRBJ2-1 TRBV27 CASSIKRGSYNEQFF
- TRBJ2-5 TRBV12-3/TRBV12-4 CASSLEGRTQYF
many TRBJ1-4 TRBV4-1 CASSQDPGRSEKLFF
- TRBJ1-2 TRBV4-1 CASSQADSNYGYTF
many TRBJ2-5 TRBV7-3 CASSLGRQRYQETQYF
- TRBJ2-2 TRBV28 CASSMTRGTTGELFF
- TRBJ2-2 TRBV4-1 CASSQDRLNTGELFF
many TRBJ2-3 TRBV7-8 CASRLEGAGTQYF
- TRBJ2-3 TRBV2 CASSDVGLAGTDTQYF
many TRBJ1-1 TRBV7-9 CASSLVGQGSRTEAFF
many TRBJ1-1 TRBV7-9 CASSLPRGLKGTEAFF
many TRBJ2-3 TRBV11-2 CASSLDPSQYF